This T cell receptor beta chain was sequenced for a study of T cell responses to AZD1222 COVID-19 vaccine. The wider study: Recipients boosted at about 4 weeks or about 12 weeks are pooled. Study-level findings and limits: There were repertoire samples only from the period after the peak T cell response. Mapped onto spike, vaccine-associated CD4 TCRs spanned it and were dominant at 160-218 and 743-854.

Points on this clone: As yet, its antigen is unknown.

V was pared by 3 bases and J by 3 bases, with 8 bases between. This CDR3 is built from 13 residues. The germline V gene has CDR1 MNHEY and CDR2 SVGAGI. Using immunoSEQ multiplex PCR, the repertoire was profiled, and TCRdb retains in-frame clones only, with some absent. Among fewer than 120,000 clones listed, 70% to 90% were seen once. The chain carries TRBV6-5 and TRBJ1-2, with D maybe TRBD1 (5 bases). Sequencing was performed on peripheral blood, taken on day 0 of AZD1222 vaccination. This TCR came from an adult in good health. CDR3 DNA sequence: TGTGCCAGCAGTTATACGGGGGACTATGGCTACACCTTC. Translation: CASSYTGDYGYTF.